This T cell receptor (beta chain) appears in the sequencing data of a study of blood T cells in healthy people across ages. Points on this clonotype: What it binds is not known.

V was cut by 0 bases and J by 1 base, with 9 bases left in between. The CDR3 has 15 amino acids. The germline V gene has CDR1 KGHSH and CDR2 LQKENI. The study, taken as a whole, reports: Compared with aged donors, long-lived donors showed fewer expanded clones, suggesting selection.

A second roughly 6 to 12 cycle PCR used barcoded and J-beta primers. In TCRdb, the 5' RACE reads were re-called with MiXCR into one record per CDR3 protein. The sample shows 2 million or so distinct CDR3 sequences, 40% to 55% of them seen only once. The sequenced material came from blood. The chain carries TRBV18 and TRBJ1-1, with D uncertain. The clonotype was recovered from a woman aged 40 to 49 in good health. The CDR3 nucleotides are TGTGCCAGCTCACCACCGGCCAGCGCGAACACTGAAGCTTTCTTT. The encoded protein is CASSPPASANTEAFF.